This record covers a single TCR beta chain. What it binds is not known. The data were taken from a study of OX40 agonist ivuxolimab in advanced cancers. V lost 2 bases and J lost 1, with 8 bases in between. This CDR3 is 14 amino acids long. In germline, CDR1 is SGHAT, CDR2 FQNNGV. The study's findings and limits: Clonal expansion was among the lowest in partial responders at 0.1-3.0 mg/kg, especially CD8+. Within 6 weeks, CD4+ and CD8+ blood T cells expanded clonally at 0.1 to 3.0 mg/kg. Average numbers of expanded clones were greater in CD8+ T cells than in CD4+.

Sequencing used immunoSEQ multiplex PCR; TCRdb keeps in-frame clones, though not all of them. Of 60,000 to 70,000 clones listed, approximately 90% are singletons. This chain uses TRBV11-2 with TRBJ1-2; D gene uncertain. The sample here was CD4+ or CD8+ T cells sorted from blood, taken in a trial of the OX40 agonist ivuxolimab. The clonotype was recovered from an adult with an advanced solid tumor such as melanoma, head and neck, liver or kidney cancer. The CDR3 region is CASSLNRNNYGYTF. CDR3 in DNA: TGTGCCAGCAGCTTAAACAGAAATAACTATGGCTACACCTTC.